What follows are 23 T cell receptor beta chains derived from one specimen sequenced in a study of blood T cell repertoires in COVID-19. Profiled with immunoSEQ multiplex PCR; TCRdb holds only in-frame clones, not every one. This sample has 23,000 or so clones; over 85% occur once, and the top ten carry 7% to 9%. The sequenced sample consisted of peripheral blood. The origin of the receptors is a human donor in a cohort sampled during active COVID-19.

The chain combines TRBV7-2 with TRBJ2-1, with TRBD2 matching 10 bases. CDR1 is SGHTA and CDR2 is FQGNSA in the germline V gene. The V segment lost 6 bases and the J segment 2 bases; nucleotides outside the gene matches: 4. The CDR3 consists of 15 residues. For the CDR3, the DNA is TGTGCCAGCAGAAAGCGGGGGGGCCCCTACAATGAGCAGTTCTTC. Its translation: CASRKRGGPYNEQFF.

V and J are TRBV29-1 and TRBJ2-7, with 9 nucleotides matching TRBD1. V was pared by 1 base and J by 7 bases, with 5 bases of the junction left unmatched. This CDR3 is built from 13 residues. The V gene's germline CDR1 is SQVTM and CDR2 ANQGSEA. This chain's CDR3 is CSVEVGQGREQYF. In DNA form, the CDR3 reads TGCAGCGTTGAAGTGGGACAGGGTAGAGAGCAGTACTTC.

The rearrangement joins TRBV7-9 to TRBJ2-2, with 12 bases aligning to TRBD1. Losses at the gene ends were 1 base for V and 6 bases for J; bases not matched to a gene: 3. Per germline, CDR1 SEHNR and CDR2 FQNEAQ (reference sequence). CDR3 length equals 16 residues. In DNA, the CDR3 is TGTGCCAGCAGCTTAGTGGGGACAGGGGGCGCCGGGGAGCTGTTTTTT. Protein sequence: CASSLVGTGGAGELFF. The full variable domain, rest sourced from reference TRBV7-9 and TRBJ2-2, is DTGVSQNPRHKITKRGQNVTFRCDPISEHNRLYWYRQTLGQGPEFLTYFQNEAQLEKSRLLSDRFSAERPKGSFSTLEIQRTEQGDSAMYLCASSLVGTGGAGELFFGEGSRLTVL.

This chain joins TRBV6-5 and TRBJ2-7, with TRBD1 as a possible D gene (6 bases). Trimming cost V 7 bases and J 1 base, with 11 bases left between them. The CDR3 runs 13 residues. Germline loops: CDR1 MNHEY, CDR2 SVGAGI. The CDR3 region has the DNA TGTGCCAGCACCCCTACAGGGTCCTACGAGCAGTACTTC. Protein product: CASTPTGSYEQYF.

This clone appeared once. The chain links TRBV5-1 to TRBJ2-7; 7 bases line up with TRBD2. This CDR3 is 15 amino acids long. Germline-derived CDR1 and CDR2 are SGHRS and YFSETQ. The V and J ends lost 0 bases and 1 base, in that order; junction bases with no gene match: 4. As DNA, the CDR3 is TGCGCCAGCAGCTTGGATCCTAGCGGATCCTACGAGCAGTACTTC. Translation: CASSLDPSGSYEQYF.

This chain links TRBV5-1 with TRBJ1-6; D ambiguous. Germline CDR1 reads SGHRS; CDR2 reads YFSETQ. The ends were cut back, 4 bases at V and 5 bases at J, with 7 bases in the middle. This CDR3 contains 13 residues. The CDR3 DNA follows: TGCGCCAGCAGCCAACGGGATAATTCACCCCTCCACTTT. It yields the protein CASSQRDNSPLHF.

This rearrangement joins TRBV11-2 to TRBJ2-5; D is unclear. Germline assignment: CDR1 SGHAT and CDR2 FQNNGV. There are 13 residues in the CDR3. V was trimmed by 5 bases and J by 5 bases, leaving 12 bases between them. The CDR3 nucleotides are TGTGCCAGCAGCCCCAAGACTGGGGAGACCCAGTACTTC. As protein: CASSPKTGETQYF.

This rearrangement joins TRBV7-3 to TRBJ2-2, with 14 bases lining up with TRBD2. CDR1 and CDR2 (germline): SGHTA, FQGTGA. The CDR3 extends over 20 amino acids. V lost 5 bases and J lost 6; bases outside the gene matches: 17. The CDR3 region is CASSQKIRGLAGDRAGELFF. The CDR3 nucleotides are TGTGCCAGCAGCCAAAAAATTCGGGGACTAGCGGGAGATCGGGCCGGGGAGCTGTTTTTT.

The sample holds a few counts of this clone. The chain employs TRBV14 and TRBJ1-1, with TRBD1 matching over 9 bases. Germline-derived CDR1 and CDR2 are SGHDN and FVKESK. The CDR3 totals 14 residues. Losses at the gene ends were 6 bases for V and 1 base for J; bases not matched to a gene: 3. The CDR3 sequence: CASRRTGENTEAFF. DNA for the CDR3: TGTGCCAGCAGGAGGACAGGGGAGAACACTGAAGCTTTCTTT.

The J gene is TRBJ2-3, the V gene TRBV6-2 or TRBV6-3; a weak D match, TRBD1 (5 bases). Germline CDR1 is MNHEY and CDR2 is SVGEGT. V was pared by 3 bases and J by 6 bases, with 22 bases between. The CDR3 is made up of 17 amino acids. This chain's CDR3 is CASSYRGAQARIDTQYF. The CDR3, as DNA: TGTGCCAGCAGTTATCGTGGGGCACAGGCCCGAATTGATACGCAGTATTTT.

The rearrangement uses TRBV7-2 and TRBJ2-2; a weak D match, TRBD1 (5 bases). V was shortened by 4 bases and J by 7 bases, with 10 bases between the two germline ends. The CDR3 is made up of 13 amino acids. CDR1 and CDR2 (germline): SGHTA, FQGNSA. The CDR3 region is CASSSDRIGELFF. CDR3 sequence (DNA): TGTGCCAGCAGCTCAGACAGAATCGGGGAGCTGTTTTTT.

The chain has TRBV18 and TRBJ1-1, with D possibly matching TRBD1 (5 bases). This CDR3 comprises 15 residues. Trimming shortened V by 3 bases and J by 0 bases, and 11 bases separated the two germline ends. Per the germline V gene, CDR1 is KGHSH and CDR2 is LQKENI. The CDR3 protein is CASSPREGMNTEAFF. The CDR3 coding sequence is TGTGCCAGCTCACCCAGGGAGGGCATGAACACTGAAGCTTTCTTT. The variable domain in full, with the rest retrieved from reference TRBV18 and TRBJ1-1, is NAGVMQNPRHLVRRRGQEARLRCSPMKGHSHVYWYRQLPEEGLKFMVYLQKENIIDESGMPKERFSAEFPKEGPSILRIQQVVRGDSAAYFCASSPREGMNTEAFFGQGTRLTVV.

The gene calls are TRBV4-2 and TRBJ2-5; 7 bases are shared with TRBD2. The germline V gene has CDR1 LGHNA and CDR2 YNFKEQ. J gave up 6 bases and V 0 bases, and 10 bases lay outside the gene matches. CDR3 size: 16 residues. CDR3: CASSQDAGALGKTQYF. The CDR3 DNA is TGTGCCAGCAGCCAAGATGCGGGAGCCCTCGGGAAGACCCAGTACTTC.

The chain couples TRBV19 to TRBJ2-2; 7 bases agree with TRBD1. CDR3 length equals 14 residues. Germline V CDR1 and CDR2: LNHDA, SQIVND (reference sequence). V lost 6 bases and J lost 4; bases outside the gene matches: 5. The CDR3 DNA is TGTGCCAGTAGCCCCCGACAGGGCACCGGGGAGCTGTTTTTT. This codes for CASSPRQGTGELFF. The full variable domain, rest sourced from reference TRBV19 and TRBJ2-2, is DGGITQSPKYLFRKEGQNVTLSCEQNLNHDAMYWYRQDPGQGLRLIYYSQIVNDFQKGDIAEGYSVSREKKESFPLTVTSAQKNPTAFYLCASSPRQGTGELFFGEGSRLTVL.

The V gene is TRBV7-6, the J gene TRBJ1-4, with TRBD1 matching over 9 bases. This CDR3 region has 18 residues. With V trimmed by 5 bases and J by 5 bases, 15 bases remained unmatched. The germline CDR1 and CDR2 sequences are SGHVS and FNYEAQ. CDR3 region: CASSSLGLGDRGNEKLFF. The DNA for the CDR3 is TGTGCCAGCAGCAGCTTAGGACTGGGTGACAGGGGGAATGAAAAACTGTTTTTT.

This chain connects TRBV7-2 to TRBJ2-3, with TRBD2 matching over 15 bases. J gave up 2 bases and V 3 bases, and 6 bases lay outside the gene matches. Germline V lookup: CDR1 SGHTA, CDR2 FQGNSA. The CDR3 has 18 amino acids. The CDR3 is CASSFRGLAGGLTDTQYF. In nucleotides, the CDR3 is TGTGCCAGCAGCTTTAGGGGACTAGCGGGGGGACTCACAGATACGCAGTATTTT.

The CDR3 region is CASSLGQGRNQPQHF. CDR3 DNA: TGTGCCAGCAGCCTAGGACAGGGGCGGAATCAGCCCCAGCATTTT. The chain links TRBV7-8 to TRBJ1-5; 9 nucleotides match TRBD1. Germline CDR1 SGHVS, CDR2 FQNEAQ. The CDR3 is 15 residues long. The V gene end was trimmed by 5 bases and the J gene end by 4 bases; junction bases not matched to a gene: 6.

The chain employs TRBV5-1 and TRBJ2-7; 8 nucleotides line up with TRBD2. Germline loops: CDR1 SGHRS, CDR2 YFSETQ. Trimming cost V 4 bases and J 4 bases; bases outside gene matches: 7. This CDR3 is built from 14 residues. CDR3 amino acids: CASSMSGGGYEQYF. The DNA for the CDR3 is TGCGCCAGCAGCATGAGCGGGGGAGGGTACGAGCAGTACTTC.

This sequence joins TRBV6-2 or TRBV6-3 and TRBJ2-3, with 8 nucleotides matching TRBD2. Germline assignment: CDR1 MNHEY and CDR2 SVGEGT. Germline trimming cut 6 bases from V and 0 bases from J; bases unmatched to any gene: 8. The CDR3 loop spans 16 amino acids. CDR3 sequence reads: CASSGAGVASTDTQYF. The CDR3 DNA reads as TGTGCCAGCAGCGGAGCGGGGGTTGCTAGCACAGATACGCAGTATTTT.

CDR3 sequence: CSVAGLAAYNEQFF. Written as DNA, the CDR3 is TGCAGCGTTGCGGGCCTAGCGGCGTACAATGAGCAGTTCTTC. The chain combines TRBV29-1 with TRBJ2-1; 7 positions match TRBD2. Germline V CDR1 and CDR2: SQVTM, ANQGSEA. CDR3 length: 14 residues. Losses at the gene ends were 4 bases for V and 4 bases for J; bases not matched to a gene: 7.

The gene calls are TRBV12-5 and TRBJ2-5; 10 positions agree with TRBD2. The J segment lost 5 bases and the V segment lost 7 bases, leaving 7 bases of the junction unmatched. The CDR3 runs 14 residues. Germline-derived CDR1 and CDR2 are LGHNT and FRNRAP. As DNA, the CDR3 is TGTGCTAGTGCCCCTCAACTAGCGGGGGAGACCCAGTACTTC. It encodes CASAPQLAGETQYF.

The chain couples TRBV18 to TRBJ2-3; D may be TRBD2 (6 bases). Per the germline V gene, CDR1 is KGHSH and CDR2 is LQKENI. The CDR3 has 15 amino acids. V dropped 1 base and J dropped 1 base, with 9 bases sitting between them. Here the CDR3 DNA reads TGTGCCAGCTCACCACTCGGGGGAGGCACAGATACGCAGTATTTT. It codes for CASSPLGGGTDTQYF.

As for this clone: The same CDR3 is also encoded by other DNA sequences in this sample. The chain joins TRBV21-1 to TRBJ2-1; TRBD1 was called by the table and not checked on the DNA. TRBV21-1 is given as a pseudogene. This CDR3 is 18 amino acids long. As DNA, the CDR3 is TGTGCCAGCAGCAAAGGAGAGTCTACAGCAAGCTCCTACAATGAACAGTTCTTC. Protein: CASSKGESTASSYNEQFF.